This T cell receptor beta chain was sequenced for a study of blood T cell repertoires in COVID-19. Study at large: Sample material is recorded as cDNA or gDNA derived from T cells, B-cell-depleted T cells, or PBMCs.

Some clones are missing from TCRdb's copy, which holds only in-frame ones; the method was immunoSEQ multiplex PCR. Among 160,000 or so clones listed, 82% were seen once. Participant age was about 18 to 100 years, and participants resided in 24 US areas. Allocation to cohorts depended on clinical history reported by the participants. CDR3 size: 14 residues. J gave up 5 bases and V 6 bases, and 7 bases lay outside the gene matches. Germline V CDR1 and CDR2: SGHTA, FQGTGA. Specimen: PBMCs or T cells enriched from blood (not recorded which). The sequence derives from a man between 60 and 75 years old who had recovered from COVID-19. V usage is TRBV7-3 and J usage is TRBJ2-5; 9 positions match TRBD1. The CDR3 nucleotides are TGTGCCAGCAGTCTAACAGGGGGCCTGGAGACCCAGTACTTC. Translating gives CASSLTGGLETQYF.